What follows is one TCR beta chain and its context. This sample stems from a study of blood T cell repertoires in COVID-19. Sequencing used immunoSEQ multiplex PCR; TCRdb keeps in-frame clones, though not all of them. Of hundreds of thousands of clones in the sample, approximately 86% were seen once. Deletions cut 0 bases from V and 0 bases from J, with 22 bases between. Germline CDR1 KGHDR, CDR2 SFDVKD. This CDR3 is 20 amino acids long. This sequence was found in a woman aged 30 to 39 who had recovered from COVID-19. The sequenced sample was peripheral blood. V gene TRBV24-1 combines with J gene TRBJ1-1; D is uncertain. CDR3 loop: CATSDLLDSRTVPLNTEAFF. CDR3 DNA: TGTGCCACCAGTGATTTGCTCGACTCCAGAACGGTGCCATTGAACACTGAAGCTTTCTTT.